This TCR beta chain was sequenced for a study of shared clonotypes between healthy human individuals. For each subset, genomic DNA was distributed in equal portions over several immunoSEQ plates. Replicate PCRs for unsorted PBMC used approximately 320 ng DNA (around 30,000 T cell genomes). Ten immunoSEQ deep assay plates served to sequence unsorted PBMC DNA. Repertoires were generated with immunoSEQ multiplex PCR, while TCRdb's copy carries only in-frame clones and drops some. The table has more than 400,000 clones, around 85% seen once. CDR1 is LGHNT, CDR2 FRNRAP, per germline. The CDR3 totals 13 residues. The ends were cut back, 1 base at V and 4 bases at J, with 5 bases in the middle.

The rearrangement links TRBV12-5 to TRBJ2-1; D not resolved. Sequencing input: PBMCs. The clonotype was recovered from a middle-aged woman in good health. Some clones in this sample may be carry-over from other donors' samples. The CDR3 sequence is CASGLDEYNEQFF. Here the CDR3 DNA reads TGTGCTAGTGGTTTGGACGAGTACAATGAGCAGTTCTTC.